Shown below are 30 T cell receptor beta chains from a single sample sequenced in a study of blood T cell repertoires in COVID-19. TCRdb keeps only in-frame clones here, not all; method: immunoSEQ multiplex PCR. The sample lists 250,000 to 300,000 clones, roughly 85% occurring once. Sequenced material: peripheral blood. Receptors were obtained from a man aged 55 to 70 who had recovered from COVID-19.

The V gene is TRBV5-1, the J gene TRBJ2-7, with 10 nucleotides matching TRBD2. Germline V gene data show CDR1 as SGHRS and CDR2 as YFSETQ. V trimming: 8 bases; J trimming: 0 bases; junction bases outside the gene matches: 8. CDR3 length: 15 residues. CDR3 DNA: TGCGCCAGTAAAACCGGGACTAGCGACTCCTACGAGCAGTACTTC. Protein sequence: CASKTGTSDSYEQYF.

In DNA, the CDR3 is TGTGCCAGCAGCTTGGCCGGGGTAGTTCCCAATGAGCAGTTCTTC. Translated: CASSLAGVVPNEQFF. The V gene is TRBV5-6, the J gene TRBJ2-1, with a tentative D call TRBD2 (5 bases). Germline values: CDR1 SGHDT, CDR2 YYEEEE. The V end was cut by 0 bases, the J end by 6 bases, with 13 bases between. The CDR3 covers 15 residues. Using reference TRBV5-6 and TRBJ2-1 for the parts outside the CDR3, the full variable domain is DAGVTQSPTHLIKTRGQQVTLRCSPKSGHDTVSWYQQALGQGPQFIFQYYEEEERQRGNFPDRFSGHQFPNYSSELNVNALLLGDSALYLCASSLAGVVPNEQFFGPGTRLTVL.

The chain is built from TRBV4-1 and TRBJ2-3; D remains ambiguous. This CDR3 contains 14 residues. With 1 base removed from V and 2 bases from J, the gap between germline ends came to 7 bases. Per the germline V gene, CDR1 is MGHRA and CDR2 is YSYEKL. CDR3 sequence: CASSQVRDTDTQYF. The CDR3 DNA reads as TGCGCCAGCAGCCAAGTCCGAGACACAGATACGCAGTATTTT.

This clone was seen more than once but under ten times. The chain couples TRBV20-1 to TRBJ1-5; 7 nucleotides match TRBD1. After removal of 7 bases from V and 7 bases from J, the junction contained 4 bases not matched to a gene. From germline, CDR1 is DFQATT and CDR2 SNEGSKA (reference sequence). This CDR3 has 11 amino acids. The CDR3 spells CSVQGGQPQHF. The CDR3, as DNA: TGCAGTGTTCAGGGGGGACAGCCCCAGCATTTT.

The rearrangement links TRBV11-2 to TRBJ1-2; TRBD1 agrees at 7 bases. This CDR3 contains 13 residues. V dropped 4 bases and J dropped 2; count of bases not matched to a gene: 1. Germline V gene sequence: CDR1 SGHAT, CDR2 FQNNGV. CDR3 protein: CASSSTGNYGYTF. As DNA, the CDR3 is TGTGCCAGCAGCTCGACAGGGAACTATGGCTACACCTTC.

Of note for this clone: Other DNA variants within this sample encode the same CDR3. The rearrangement links TRBV4-1 to TRBJ2-7, with TRBD1 identical over 10 bases. The V gene end was trimmed by 2 bases and the J gene end by 2 bases; junction bases not matched to a gene: 3. Germline V gene sequence: CDR1 MGHRA, CDR2 YSYEKL. The CDR3 contains 15 residues. As DNA, the CDR3 is TGCGCCAGCAGCCAATCCGGGACAGGGGCCTACGAGCAGTACTTC. This sequence encodes CASSQSGTGAYEQYF.

The chain combines TRBV7-6 with TRBJ1-1; a weak D match, TRBD1 (6 bases). This CDR3 has 15 residues. The germline gives CDR1 SGHVS, CDR2 FNYEAQ. Trimming took off 1 base at V and 2 bases at J, with 11 bases between the two ends. CDR3 DNA: TGTGCCAGCAGCTTAGTCAGCGGGGGCAACACTGAAGCTTTCTTT. Encoded protein: CASSLVSGGNTEAFF.

V is TRBV30 and J is TRBJ2-7, with 13 bases aligning to TRBD2. The germline gives CDR1 GTSNPN, CDR2 SVGIG (reference sequence). The CDR3 totals 16 residues. The V and J ends lost 1 base and 3 bases, in that order; junction bases with no gene match: 6. As DNA, the CDR3 is TGTGCCTGGAGTGGCACTCGACTAGCGGGGGGCTACGAGCAGTACTTC. It codes for CAWSGTRLAGGYEQYF.

About this clone itself: Within the sample, other DNA sequences also encode this same CDR3. The chain has TRBV10-1 and TRBJ2-1; 9 nucleotides align to TRBD2. The CDR3 has 14 residues. Trimming removed 6 bases from V and 2 bases from J; junction bases left unmatched: 2. The V gene's germline CDR1 is WNHNN and CDR2 SYGVQD (reference sequence). Written as DNA, the CDR3 is TGCGCCAGCAGAGCGGGAGGACCCTACAATGAGCAGTTCTTC. Protein sequence: CASRAGGPYNEQFF.

The chain uses TRBV6-5 and TRBJ2-2; 7 positions agree with TRBD1. CDR1 and CDR2 (germline): MNHEY, SVGAGI. V lost 6 bases, J lost 7 bases, and 8 bases stayed unmatched. The CDR3 has 14 residues. CDR3 region: CASRDRVPDGELFF. The CDR3 region has the DNA TGTGCCAGCAGAGACAGGGTTCCGGACGGGGAGCTGTTTTTT.

The CDR3 protein is CASSPRGLSDTQYF. DNA of the CDR3: TGTGCCAGCTCACCAAGAGGGTTATCAGATACGCAGTATTTT. The V gene is TRBV18, the J gene TRBJ2-3; perhaps TRBD2 as D (5 bases). Germline loops: CDR1 KGHSH, CDR2 LQKENI. This CDR3 is built from 14 residues. V lost 2 bases, J lost 4 bases, and 10 bases lay in between.

The chain is built from TRBV5-1 and TRBJ1-1; tentatively, D is TRBD1 (6 bases). V lost 3 bases, J lost 1 base, and 13 bases lay in between. From germline, CDR1 is SGHRS and CDR2 YFSETQ. This CDR3 is 15 amino acids long. This CDR3 is CASSSGGTPNTEAFF. CDR3 DNA sequence: TGCGCCAGCAGCTCGGGGGGGACACCGAACACTGAAGCTTTCTTT.

The rearrangement joins TRBV19 to TRBJ2-1; 11 bases match TRBD2. This CDR3 contains 16 residues. The junction had 6 bases not matched to a gene; V was cut back by 2 bases and J by 6 bases. Germline assignment: CDR1 LNHDA and CDR2 SQIVND (reference sequence). The CDR3 DNA is TGTGCCAGTAGTATACTAGCGGGAGGTGGGGCCAATGAGCAGTTCTTC. Protein product: CASSILAGGGANEQFF.

This chain links TRBV6-5 with TRBJ1-1; a possible D gene is TRBD1 (6 bases). V was trimmed by 5 bases and J by 5 bases, leaving 12 bases between them. In germline, CDR1 is MNHEY, CDR2 SVGAGI. CDR3 length: 13 amino acids. CDR3 nucleotides: TGTGCCAGCAGTCAGGACAGTTTTACTGAAGCTTTCTTT. Encoded protein: CASSQDSFTEAFF.

The CDR3 loop reads CASSVGRGSGNTIYF. In DNA form, the CDR3 reads TGTGCCAGCAGCGTAGGTAGGGGCTCTGGAAACACCATATATTTT. The chain joins TRBV9 to TRBJ1-3; D might be TRBD1 (5 bases). The germline V gene encodes CDR1 SGDLS and CDR2 YYNGEE. V was pared by 0 bases and J by 0 bases, with 7 bases between. The CDR3 has 15 amino acids.

The chain employs TRBV12-3 or TRBV12-4 and TRBJ1-5, with no clear D. The CDR3 length is 13 residues. V was clipped by 2 bases and J by 3 bases, with 5 bases between them. CDR3 DNA sequence: TGTGCCAGCAGTTTAAGCGTCAATCAGCCCCAGCATTTT. This codes for CASSLSVNQPQHF.

The J gene is TRBJ2-5, the V gene TRBV6-1; D possibly corresponds to TRBD1 (5 bases). This CDR3 comprises 15 residues. CDR1 and CDR2 from the germline V gene are MNHNS and SASEGT. V lost 1 base and J 2 bases, leaving 11 bases between the germline ends. The CDR3 is CASSEGQGKQETQYF. The CDR3, as DNA: TGTGCCAGCAGTGAAGGGCAGGGAAAACAAGAGACCCAGTACTTC.

CDR3 nucleotide sequence: TGTGCCAGCAGCGCTCGACAGGGTCATGGCTACACCTTC. Encoded protein: CASSARQGHGYTF. This chain links TRBV7-6 with TRBJ1-2, with 7 bases fitting TRBD1. The CDR3 covers 13 residues. From germline, CDR1 is SGHVS and CDR2 FNYEAQ. V shed 5 bases and J 6 bases; nucleotides not matched to a gene: 6.

This rearrangement joins TRBV19 to TRBJ2-2, with TRBD1 matching over 10 bases. Trimming took 4 bases from V and 3 from J; bases not matched to a gene: 5. CDR1 and CDR2 (germline): LNHDA, SQIVND (reference sequence). The CDR3 consists of 16 residues. Written as DNA, the CDR3 is TGTGCCAGTAGTACGCGGACAGGGGGTGACACCGGGGAGCTGTTTTTT. It codes for CASSTRTGGDTGELFF.

The V call is TRBV19, the J call TRBJ2-5, with D perhaps TRBD1 (7 bases). Trimming removed 3 bases from V and 7 bases from J, with 15 bases in between. The CDR3 loop spans 14 amino acids. Germline V gives CDR1 LNHDA, CDR2 SQIVND (reference sequence). DNA of the CDR3: TGTGCCAGTAGTATTGGCAGGGGGGTCGTGACCCAGTACTTC. Translating it yields CASSIGRGVVTQYF.

CDR3 sequence (DNA): TGTGCCAGCAGCTTTGGCGGGACCCAGGGCGAGCAGTACTTC. Translation: CASSFGGTQGEQYF. This chain connects TRBV7-2 to TRBJ2-7, with a weak D call TRBD2 (6 bases). Germline V gene data show CDR1 as SGHTA and CDR2 as FQGNSA. The CDR3 covers 14 residues. The V end was cut by 3 bases, the J end by 6 bases, with 15 bases between.

This clone was observed a single time. The chain recombines TRBV19 with TRBJ1-5, with a weak D call TRBD1 (5 bases). V dropped 4 bases and J dropped 6 bases, with 10 bases sitting between them. CDR3 size: 13 residues. The germline V gene has CDR1 LNHDA and CDR2 SQIVND (reference sequence). DNA of the CDR3: TGTGCCAGTAGTACAGGGTGGGGTCAGCCCCAGCATTTT. It codes for CASSTGWGQPQHF.

The chain links TRBV6-5 to TRBJ1-4, with 7 bases lining up with TRBD1. V gave up 4 bases and J gave up 3 bases; unmatched junction bases: 2. The CDR3 covers 14 residues. The germline gives CDR1 MNHEY, CDR2 SVGAGI. CDR3 sequence: CASSWTGSNEKLFF. In nucleotides, the CDR3 is TGTGCCAGCAGTTGGACAGGATCTAATGAAAAACTGTTTTTT.

The chain recombines TRBV5-1 with TRBJ2-1, with D perhaps matching TRBD1 (7 bases). Trimming left V 3 bases short and J 7 bases short, with 17 bases between. Germline V gene lookup returns CDR1 SGHRS and CDR2 YFSETQ. The CDR3 extends over 15 amino acids. The CDR3 loop is CASSYRQGGGNEQFF. The CDR3 DNA sequence: TGCGCCAGCAGCTATCGACAGGGTGGAGGGAATGAGCAGTTCTTC.

This chain connects TRBV2 to TRBJ2-3, with 9 bases fitting TRBD1. Germline CDR1 reads SNHLY; CDR2 reads FYNNEI. V was pared by 6 bases and J by 3 bases, with 4 bases of the junction left unmatched. CDR3 length: 14 amino acids. In nucleotides, the CDR3 is TGTGCCAGCAGGGGGGGACAGGGAACAGATACGCAGTATTTT. Encoded protein: CASRGGQGTDTQYF.

This clone came up once. The V and J genes are TRBV7-8 and TRBJ2-7; D gene unclear. The germline V gene encodes CDR1 SGHVS and CDR2 FQNEAQ. V lost 5 bases to trimming and J lost 1 base, with 6 bases between them. The CDR3 sequence is 12 residues long. CDR3 protein: CASSPQSYEQYF. In nucleotides, the CDR3 is TGTGCCAGCAGCCCCCAATCCTACGAGCAGTACTTC.

A single count supports this clone. The chain couples TRBV15 to TRBJ2-5; D may be TRBD2 (5 bases). The CDR3 contains 15 residues. V was pared by 3 bases and J by 2 bases, with 13 bases between. Germline loops: CDR1 LNHNV, CDR2 YYDKDF (reference sequence). CDR3 nucleotide sequence: TGTGCCACCAGCAGGAGCGGCCCCGGACAAGAGACCCAGTACTTC. Translated, it gives CATSRSGPGQETQYF.

The chain has TRBV6-5 and TRBJ1-1; D is possibly TRBD1 (5 bases). The CDR3 is 13 amino acids. V lost 7 bases, J lost 6 bases, and 15 bases lay in between. The germline V gene has CDR1 MNHEY and CDR2 SVGAGI. The CDR3 is CASKQGSGAEAFF. The CDR3 DNA reads as TGTGCCAGCAAGCAGGGTAGCGGAGCTGAAGCTTTCTTT.

The CDR3 DNA reads as TGCGCCAGCAGTCCCCCGTTGACAGGTTCCCCCCACGAGCAGTACTTC. It specifies CASSPPLTGSPHEQYF. The genes are TRBV23-1 and TRBJ2-7; possible D gene TRBD1, 6 bases. TRBV23-1 is an ORF; its function is uncertain. The CDR3 spans 16 residues. V was cut by 4 bases and J by 5 bases, with 21 bases left in between.

In DNA, the CDR3 is TGTGCCTGGAGCGGAGGGACAGGGGTTAACACCGGGGAGCTGTTTTTT. Translated, it gives CAWSGGTGVNTGELFF. J is TRBJ2-2 and V is TRBV30; 10 nucleotides match TRBD1. In germline, CDR1 is GTSNPN, CDR2 SVGIG (reference sequence). CDR3 length: 16 residues. Germline trimming cut 3 bases from V and 2 bases from J; bases unmatched to any gene: 6.